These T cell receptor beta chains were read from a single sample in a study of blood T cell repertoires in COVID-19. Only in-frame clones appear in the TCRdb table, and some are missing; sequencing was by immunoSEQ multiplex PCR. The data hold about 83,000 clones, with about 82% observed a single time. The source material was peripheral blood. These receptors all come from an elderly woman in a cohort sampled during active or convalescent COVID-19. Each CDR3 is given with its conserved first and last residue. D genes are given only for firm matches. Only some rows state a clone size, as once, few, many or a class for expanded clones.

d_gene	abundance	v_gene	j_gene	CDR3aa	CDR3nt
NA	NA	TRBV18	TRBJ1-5	CASSPSRGYQPQHF	TGTGCCAGCTCACCGAGCCGGGGGTATCAGCCCCAGCATTTT
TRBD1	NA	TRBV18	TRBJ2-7	CASSPGQGTYEQYF	TGTGCCAGCTCCCCGGGACAGGGCACTTACGAGCAGTACTTC
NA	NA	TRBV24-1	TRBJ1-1	CATSLIDTEAFF	TGTGCCACCAGTTTAATTGACACTGAAGCTTTCTTT
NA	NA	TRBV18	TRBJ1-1	CASSAQGNTEAFF	TGTGCCAGCTCTGCGCAGGGTAACACTGAAGCTTTCTTT
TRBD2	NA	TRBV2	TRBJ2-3	CASSLLAGGPSGTDTQYF	TGTGCCAGCAGTCTTCTAGCGGGAGGGCCGAGTGGCACAGATACGCAGTATTTT
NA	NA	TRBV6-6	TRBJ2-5	CASRGTYQETQYF	TGTGCCAGCAGAGGGACTTACCAAGAGACCCAGTACTTC
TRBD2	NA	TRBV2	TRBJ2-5	CASSGLAGIQETQYF	TGTGCCAGCAGTGGACTAGCGGGCATACAAGAGACCCAGTACTTC
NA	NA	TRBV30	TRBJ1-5	CAWSKAGWDQPQHF	TGTGCCTGGAGTAAGGCAGGGTGGGATCAGCCCCAGCATTTT
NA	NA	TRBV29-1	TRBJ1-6	CSVGAAYNSPLHF	TGCAGCGTTGGGGCTGCGTATAATTCACCCCTCCACTTT
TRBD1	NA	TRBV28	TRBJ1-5	CASGTTGGFNQPQHF	TGTGCCAGCGGGACAACAGGGGGCTTTAATCAGCCCCAGCATTTT
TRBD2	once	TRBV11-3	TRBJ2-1	CASSEREPQGNEQFF	TGTGCCAGCAGCGAGCGGGAGCCCCAGGGGAATGAGCAGTTCTTC
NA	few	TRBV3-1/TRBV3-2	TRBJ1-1	CASSQATVNTEAFF	TGTGCCAGCAGCCAGGCGACAGTGAACACTGAAGCTTTCTTT
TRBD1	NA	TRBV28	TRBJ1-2	CASSIPGQAKGYTF	TGTGCCAGCAGCATACCGGGACAGGCTAAGGGCTACACCTTC
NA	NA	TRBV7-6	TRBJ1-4	CASSLQPGATNEKLFF	TGTGCCAGCAGCTTACAACCGGGAGCAACTAATGAAAAACTGTTTTTT
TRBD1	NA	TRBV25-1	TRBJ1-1	CASRQGAMTEAFF	TGTGCCAGCAGACAGGGGGCGATGACTGAAGCTTTCTTT
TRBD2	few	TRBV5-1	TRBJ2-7	CASSPYPTSGFVRWYF	TGCGCCAGCAGCCCTTATCCGACTAGCGGGTTTGTTCGGTGGTACTTC
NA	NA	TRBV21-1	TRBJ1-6	CASSVGTGAASPLHF	NA
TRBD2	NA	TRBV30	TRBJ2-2	CAWRAGVAGNTGELFF	TGTGCCTGGAGGGCTGGGGTAGCGGGGAACACCGGGGAGCTGTTTTTT
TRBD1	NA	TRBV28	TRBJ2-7	CASSLDRGMRGEQYF	TGTGCCAGCAGTTTAGACAGGGGTATGCGCGGCGAGCAGTACTTC
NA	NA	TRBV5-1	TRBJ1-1	CASSLGQAYTEAFF	TGCGCCAGCAGCTTGGGGCAGGCGTACACTGAAGCTTTCTTT
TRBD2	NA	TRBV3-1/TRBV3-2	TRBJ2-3	CASSPGLAGFSTDTQYF	TGTGCCAGCAGCCCGGGACTAGCGGGGTTTAGCACAGATACGCAGTATTTT
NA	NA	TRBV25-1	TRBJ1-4	CASSEWGGEKLFF	TGTGCCAGCAGTGAATGGGGGGGTGAAAAACTGTTTTTT
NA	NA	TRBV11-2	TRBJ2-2	CASSSSGPNTGELFF	TGTGCCAGCAGCTCCAGCGGGCCGAACACCGGGGAGCTGTTTTTT
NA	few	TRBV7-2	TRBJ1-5	CASSLRGSRNQPQHF	TGTGCCAGCAGCTTACGGGGGTCCCGCAATCAGCCCCAGCATTTT
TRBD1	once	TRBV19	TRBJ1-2	CASSIGTGAKSNYGYTF	TGTGCCAGTAGTATCGGGACAGGGGCGAAATCTAACTATGGCTACACCTTC
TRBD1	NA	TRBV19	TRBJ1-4	CASSIERTGPNEKLFF	TGTGCCAGTAGTATAGAGCGGACAGGGCCTAATGAAAAACTGTTTTTT
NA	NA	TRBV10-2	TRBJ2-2	CASGHTGELFF	TGCGCCAGCGGGCACACCGGGGAGCTGTTTTTT
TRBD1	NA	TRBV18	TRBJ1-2	CASSRSTGTDGYTF	TGTGCCAGCTCACGTTCGACAGGGACGGATGGCTACACCTTC
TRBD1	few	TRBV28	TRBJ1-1	CASSFSPGRGAEAFF	TGTGCCAGCAGTTTCTCGCCTGGCAGGGGGGCTGAAGCTTTCTTT
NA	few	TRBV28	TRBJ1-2	CASYEQVYGYTF	TGTGCCAGTTACGAACAGGTCTATGGCTACACCTTC
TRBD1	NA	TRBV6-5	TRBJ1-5	CASSIQGDQPQHF	TGTGCCAGCAGTATACAGGGGGATCAGCCCCAGCATTTT
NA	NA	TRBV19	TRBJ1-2	CASSIPGHNYGYTF	TGTGCCAGTAGTATCCCAGGGCATAACTATGGCTACACCTTC
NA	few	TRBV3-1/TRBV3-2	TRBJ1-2	CASSLRDAGGYGYTF	TGTGCCAGCAGCCTGAGAGATGCGGGGGGCTATGGCTACACCTTC
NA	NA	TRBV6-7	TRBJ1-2	CASKRTANGYTF	TGTGCCAGCAAGAGGACTGCGAATGGCTACACCTTC
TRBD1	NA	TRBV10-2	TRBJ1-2	CASSPSQQLRQGLGYTF	TGCGCCAGCAGTCCCTCCCAACAACTGAGACAGGGGCTTGGCTACACCTTC
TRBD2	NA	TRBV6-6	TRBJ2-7	CASIAGGAYEQYF	TGTGCCAGCATAGCGGGAGGGGCCTACGAGCAGTACTTC
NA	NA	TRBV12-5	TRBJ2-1	CASGLPLGVRNEQFF	TGTGCTAGTGGTTTGCCCCTCGGGGTGAGAAATGAGCAGTTCTTC
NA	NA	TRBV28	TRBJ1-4	CASSLVQGEKLFF	TGTGCCAGCAGTTTAGTACAGGGTGAAAAACTGTTTTTT
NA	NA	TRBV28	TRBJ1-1	CASSLPPGMNTEAFF	TGTGCCAGCAGTTTACCCCCAGGGATGAACACTGAAGCTTTCTTT
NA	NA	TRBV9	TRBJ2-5	CRGACREETQYF	TGTCGGGGGGCTTGTCGCGAAGAGACCCAGTACTTC
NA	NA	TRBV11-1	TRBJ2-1	CASSRISGGSFNEQFF	TGTGCCAGCAGCCGCATTAGCGGCGGTAGTTTCAATGAGCAGTTCTTC
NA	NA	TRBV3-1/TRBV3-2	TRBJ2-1	CASSQGQVSYNEQFF	TGTGCCAGCAGCCAAGGACAAGTCTCCTACAATGAGCAGTTCTTC
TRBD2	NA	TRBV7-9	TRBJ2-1	CASSLRWSGTTYNEQFF	TGTGCCAGCAGCCTTCGCTGGAGCGGGACCACCTACAATGAGCAGTTCTTC
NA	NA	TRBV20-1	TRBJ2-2	CSADRNGELFF	TGCAGTGCTGACAGGAACGGGGAGCTGTTTTTT
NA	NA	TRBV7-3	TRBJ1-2	CASSPSAGNYGYTF	TGTGCCAGCAGCCCATCCGCAGGAAACTATGGCTACACCTTC
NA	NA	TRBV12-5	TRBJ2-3	CASGLVLNPIGTDTQYF	TGTGCTAGTGGTTTGGTACTCAACCCAATCGGCACAGATACGCAGTATTTT